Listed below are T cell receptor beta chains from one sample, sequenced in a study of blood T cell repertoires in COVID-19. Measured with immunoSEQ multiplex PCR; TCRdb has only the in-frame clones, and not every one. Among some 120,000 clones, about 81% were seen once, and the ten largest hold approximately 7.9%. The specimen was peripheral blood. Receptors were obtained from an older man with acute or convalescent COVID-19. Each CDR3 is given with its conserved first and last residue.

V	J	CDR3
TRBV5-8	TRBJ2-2	CASSSGQRTGELFF
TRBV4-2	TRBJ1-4	CASSQDWGATNEKLFF
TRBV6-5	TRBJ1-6	CASSYAGLNNSPLHF
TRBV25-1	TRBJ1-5	CASSEGTDSNQPQHF
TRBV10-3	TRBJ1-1	CAISEPGNTEAFF
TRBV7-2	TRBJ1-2	CASSLFLKPGRSNYGYTF
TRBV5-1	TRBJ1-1	CASSTTGNEAFF
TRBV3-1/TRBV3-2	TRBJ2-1	CASSQEAGDSFSYNEQFF
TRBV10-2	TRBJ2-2	CASADYRVTGELFF
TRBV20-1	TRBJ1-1	CSASLFIGGTEAFF
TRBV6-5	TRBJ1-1	CASSNRVKTEAFF
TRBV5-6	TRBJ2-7	CASSPADRGEEQYF
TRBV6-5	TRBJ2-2	CASSRGYLGAGELFF
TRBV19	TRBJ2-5	CASSIFPAEQETQYF
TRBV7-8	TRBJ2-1	CASSLGGGQVTYNEQFF
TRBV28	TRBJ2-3	CASSLSTSGDTQYF
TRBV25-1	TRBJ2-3	CASSRGTGSTDTQYF
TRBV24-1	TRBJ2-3	CATKGTGGTDTQYF
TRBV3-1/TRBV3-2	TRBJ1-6	CASSQGENWSPLHF
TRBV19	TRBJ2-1	CASRRSVMLGYNEQFF
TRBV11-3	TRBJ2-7	CASSNRQGHSYEQYF
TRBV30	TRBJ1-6	CAWTAVGQGYSPLHF
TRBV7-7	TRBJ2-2	CASSSSSGGTGELFF
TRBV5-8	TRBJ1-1	CASSPGGLGDTEAFF
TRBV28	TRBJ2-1	CASSLPGGLLNEQFF
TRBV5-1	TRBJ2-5	CASSLADRVETQYF
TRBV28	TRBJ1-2	CASRSPRQGRGYTF
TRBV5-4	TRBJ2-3	CASSLGTSVDTQYF
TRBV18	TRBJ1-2	CASSPRTGTGYGYTF
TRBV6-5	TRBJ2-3	CASREGGGTDTQYF
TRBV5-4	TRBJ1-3	CASSLGGGTGNTIYF
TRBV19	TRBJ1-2	CASSTPRTGGNYGYTF
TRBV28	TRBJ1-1	CASSVPRGLAEAFF
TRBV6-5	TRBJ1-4	CASSYTGVWEKLFF
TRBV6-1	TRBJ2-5	CASSAGTSVLQETQYF
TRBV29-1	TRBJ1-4	CSVAQVLHTPATNEKLFF
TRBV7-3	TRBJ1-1	CASSSGQKAFF
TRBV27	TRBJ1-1	CASSRRQGAYDEAFF
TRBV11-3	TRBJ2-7	CASSFPPAGAPYEQYF
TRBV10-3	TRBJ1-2	CAITGLQGASGYTF
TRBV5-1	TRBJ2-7	CASSLDIAGVQSYEQYF
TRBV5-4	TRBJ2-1	CASSLAATGNEQFF
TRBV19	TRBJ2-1	CASSTAGGYNEQFF
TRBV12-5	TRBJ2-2	CASGPDSNTGELFF
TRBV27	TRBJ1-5	CASRPQNNQPQHF
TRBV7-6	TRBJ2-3	CASSRRLAGLTDTQYF
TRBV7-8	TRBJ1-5	CASSSGQSNQPQHF
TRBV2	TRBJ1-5	CASSRDRMGGKDQPQHF
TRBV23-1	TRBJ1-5	CASVRQGKSGDQPQHF
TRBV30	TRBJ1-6	CAWSIGTDNSPLHF
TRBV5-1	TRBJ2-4	CASSLSPSGTLAKNIQYF
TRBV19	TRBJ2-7	CASNHVQGNTYEQYF
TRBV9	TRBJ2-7	CASSVRDTYEQYF